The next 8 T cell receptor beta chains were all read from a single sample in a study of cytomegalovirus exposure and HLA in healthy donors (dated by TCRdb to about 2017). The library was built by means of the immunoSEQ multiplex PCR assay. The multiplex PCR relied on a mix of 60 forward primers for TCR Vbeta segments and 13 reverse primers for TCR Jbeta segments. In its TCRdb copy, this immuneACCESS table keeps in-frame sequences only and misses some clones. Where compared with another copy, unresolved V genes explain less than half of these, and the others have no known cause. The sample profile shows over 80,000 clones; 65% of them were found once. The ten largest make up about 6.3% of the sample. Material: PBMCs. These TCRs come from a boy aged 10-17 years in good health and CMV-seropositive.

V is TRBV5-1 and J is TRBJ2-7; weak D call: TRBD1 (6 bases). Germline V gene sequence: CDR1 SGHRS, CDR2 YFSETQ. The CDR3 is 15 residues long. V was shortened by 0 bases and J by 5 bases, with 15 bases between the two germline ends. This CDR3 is CASSLEHRVENEQYF. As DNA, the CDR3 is TGCGCCAGCAGCTTGGAACACAGGGTTGAAAACGAGCAGTACTTC.

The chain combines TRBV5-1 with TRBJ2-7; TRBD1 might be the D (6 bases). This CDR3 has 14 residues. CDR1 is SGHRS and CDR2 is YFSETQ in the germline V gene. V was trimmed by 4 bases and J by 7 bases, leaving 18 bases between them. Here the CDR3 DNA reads TGCGCCAGCAGCCTCCGGGACATGGGACGGGAGCAGTACTTC. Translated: CASSLRDMGREQYF.

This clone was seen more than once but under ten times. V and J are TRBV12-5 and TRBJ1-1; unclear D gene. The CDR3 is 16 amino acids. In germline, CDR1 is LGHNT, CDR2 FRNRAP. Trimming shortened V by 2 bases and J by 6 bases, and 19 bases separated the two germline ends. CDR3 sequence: CASGLISGRLNAEAFF. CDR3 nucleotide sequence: TGTGCTAGTGGTTTGATTTCCGGGAGGTTAAATGCTGAAGCTTTCTTT.

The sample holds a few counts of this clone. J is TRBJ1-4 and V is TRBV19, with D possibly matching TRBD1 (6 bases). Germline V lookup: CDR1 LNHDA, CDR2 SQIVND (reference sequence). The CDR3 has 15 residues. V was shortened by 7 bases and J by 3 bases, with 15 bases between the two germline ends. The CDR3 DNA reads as TGTGCCAGTACCAACAGGGTCGGGCCTAATGAAAAACTGTTTTTT. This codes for CASTNRVGPNEKLFF.

CDR3 residues: CASSLGGGGLDAYEQYF. For the CDR3, the DNA is TGTGCCAGCAGCTTAGGGGGAGGGGGACTAGATGCCTACGAGCAGTACTTC. The chain couples TRBV7-6 to TRBJ2-7; 8 bases fit TRBD2. Germline CDR1 is SGHVS and CDR2 is FNYEAQ. The V segment lost 1 base and the J segment 2 bases; nucleotides outside the gene matches: 10. This CDR3 comprises 17 residues. Together with reference TRBV7-6 and TRBJ2-7, the CDR3 gives the full variable domain: GAGVSQSPRYKVTKRGQDVALRCDPISGHVSLYWYRQALGQGPEFLTYFNYEAQQDKSGLPNDRFSAERPEGSISTLTIQRTEQRDSAMYRCASSLGGGGLDAYEQYFGPGTRLTVT.

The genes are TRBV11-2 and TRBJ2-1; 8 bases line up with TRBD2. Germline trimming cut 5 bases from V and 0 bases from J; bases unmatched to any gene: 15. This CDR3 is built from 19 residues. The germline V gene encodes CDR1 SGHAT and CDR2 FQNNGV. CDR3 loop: CASSTPLGASGYSYNEQFF. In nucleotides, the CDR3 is TGTGCCAGCAGCACCCCTTTGGGGGCTAGCGGGTACTCCTACAATGAGCAGTTCTTC.

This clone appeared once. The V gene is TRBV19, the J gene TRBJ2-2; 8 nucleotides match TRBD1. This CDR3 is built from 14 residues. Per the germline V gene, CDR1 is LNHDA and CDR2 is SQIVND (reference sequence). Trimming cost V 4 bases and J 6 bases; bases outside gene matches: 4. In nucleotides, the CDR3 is TGTGCCAGTAGTACACAGGGGGGCCCCGGGGAGCTGTTTTTT. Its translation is CASSTQGGPGELFF.

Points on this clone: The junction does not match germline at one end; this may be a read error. DNA for the CDR3: TGTGTCAGCAGTTACGGCCACGAGCAGTACTTC. Encoded protein: CVSSYGHEQYF. The chain has TRBV6-5 and TRBJ2-7; no clear D. The germline CDR1 and CDR2 sequences are MNHEY and SVGAGI. The CDR3 contains 11 residues.